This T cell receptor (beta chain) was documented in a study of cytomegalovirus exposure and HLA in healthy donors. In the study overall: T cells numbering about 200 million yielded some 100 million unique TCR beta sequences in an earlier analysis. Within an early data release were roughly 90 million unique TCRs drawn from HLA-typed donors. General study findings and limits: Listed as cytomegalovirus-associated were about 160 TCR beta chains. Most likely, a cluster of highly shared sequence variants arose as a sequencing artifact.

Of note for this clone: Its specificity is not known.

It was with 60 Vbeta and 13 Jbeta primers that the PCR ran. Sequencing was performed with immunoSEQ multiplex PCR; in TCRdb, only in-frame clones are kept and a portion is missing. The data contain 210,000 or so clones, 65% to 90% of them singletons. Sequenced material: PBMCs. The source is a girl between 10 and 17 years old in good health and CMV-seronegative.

The CDR3 DNA is TGTGCCAGCAAAACCAGGACAGGGGTAGGATCACCCCTCCACTTT. It encodes CASKTRTGVGSPLHF. The chain carries TRBV28 and TRBJ1-6, with 9 bases fitting TRBD1. Germline V gene data show CDR1 as MDHEN and CDR2 as SYDVKM. CDR3 length: 15 amino acids. With 7 bases clipped from V and 10 bases from J, the junction kept 11 bases outside the gene matches.